This entry features one T cell receptor beta chain sequence. The study drew participants aged 18 to 89 years from some 25 US areas. Authors' processing steps: Using reference gene primer amplification, nucleated cell counts were estimated. Libraries were prepared by immunoSEQ multiplex PCR; TCRdb keeps only in-frame clonotypes and omits some of them. The V and J calls and clone size are taken from that table; D and trimming were inferred from the DNA. The sample contains approximately 470,000 clones, about nine tenths of which appear only once. The sample originates from a study of blood T cell repertoires in COVID-19. Background on the study: PBMCs, B-cell-depleted T cells, or T cells provided the cDNA or gDNA that made up the material.

Germline CDR1 and CDR2: LGHNT and FRNRAP. V was trimmed by 7 bases and J by 0 bases, leaving 13 bases between them. The CDR3 is made up of 15 amino acids. V is TRBV12-5 and J is TRBJ1-5; a weak D match, TRBD1 (5 bases). The sequence derives from a young woman who had recovered from COVID-19. The sample comprised PBMCs or T cells enriched from blood (not recorded which). In DNA, the CDR3 is TGTGCTAGTGCCCCGGGAGGGGATAGCAATCAGCCCCAGCATTTT. Its translation is CASAPGGDSNQPQHF.